This entry concerns a single TCR beta chain. Its target is not known. An end of the junction does not agree with germline; a read error may underlie this. This sample is drawn from a study of post-analysis software for immune sequencing data. Study in general: The study covered relapsing-remitting, secondary progressive and progressive-relapsing courses of multiple sclerosis. Broader study findings: People with multiple sclerosis had a significantly lower normalized Chao1 diversity than controls did. Higher frequency in patients than in controls was seen for several TRBV segments, with TRBV5-6, TRBV5-1 and TRBV20-1 among them.

Included in the TCR beta cDNA libraries were unique molecular identifiers. From roughly 1 to 10 million T cells, about 500,000 cDNA molecules were obtained. Each CDR3 protein gets one entry after TCRdb re-called the PCR reads with MiXCR. Here the sample spans some 240,000 distinct CDR3 sequences, 36% being singletons. The CDR3 runs to 14 residues. Sequenced: blood. This chain uses TRBV12-3 or TRBV12-4 with TRBJ2-3; 9 nucleotides line up with TRBD1. This clonotype was obtained from a girl aged 10-17 years with multiple sclerosis. The CDR3 DNA follows: TGTGCCAGCAGTTTGGACAGGGGCGAAGATACGGAGTATTTT. Its translation: CASSLDRGEDTEYF.